This T cell receptor (beta chain) was obtained from a study of beta chain features in type 1 diabetes. Each sorted population was over 98% pure. Study-wide results and limits: Among patients with Type 1 diabetes, TCRB CDR3s were moderately but significantly shorter in every one of the four CD4+ subsets.

On this clone: Antigen unknown.

Of the isolated RNA, all was reverse transcribed, and so the sequenced material was expressed TCRB transcripts. Clones were read by immunoSEQ multiplex PCR, and TCRdb kept only the in-frame ones, dropping some. The table records a few hundred thousand clones, roughly 13% of them present only once. The CDR3 contains 14 residues. Germline-derived CDR1 and CDR2 are MDHEN and SYDVKM. Trimming left V 5 bases short and J 4 bases short, with 14 bases between. Sequencing input: naive CD4+ T cells from blood. This clonotype originated in a woman aged 18 to 35 with type 1 diabetes. This chain joins TRBV28 and TRBJ1-2; possibly TRBD1 for D (6 bases). The CDR3 nucleotides read TGTGCCAGCAGTCTTGGACAGAGCCCCTATGGCTACACCTTC. Its translation: CASSLGQSPYGYTF.